The 21 T cell receptor beta chains given below trace back to one sample, sequenced in a study of tumor-infiltrating lymphocytes in primary liver carcinoma. Production of TCR beta cDNA used 400 to 650 ng total RNA together with a constant-region primer. Slightly modified ARM-PCR, run as three nested multiplex PCR rounds, produced the TCR beta libraries. With TRBV1-TRBV30 forward primers and a C-beta reverse primer, the first two PCR rounds were run for nine to eleven cycles each. MiXCR, run by TCRdb on the multiplex PCR reads, gives a single entry per CDR3 protein. The table includes around 26,000 distinct CDR3 sequences, nearly 80% detected once. The tissue used was unsorted bulk material of roughly 17-34 mg. RNA and DNA were co-extracted from it with the AllPrep DNA/RNA mini kit. What was sequenced was liver tumor tissue from sampling region 3. Subset noted: tumor region T3, left-lateral pole. These receptors came from a man aged 35-49 years with primary liver carcinoma and hepatitis B virus infection.

This clonotype was picked up one time. Relative to the germline gene, one junction end is altered; a read error may explain this. The rearrangement links TRBV5-6 to TRBJ2-5; D is ambiguous. CDR1 SGHDT and CDR2 YYEEEE come from the germline V gene. This CDR3 has 13 amino acids. DNA of the CDR3: TGTGGCAGCAGCTTTGACCGGCAAGAGACCCAGTACTTC. This gives the protein CGSSFDRQETQYF.

About this clonotype: The missing conserved phenylalanine or tryptophan at the end of this CDR3 makes a read error likely. CDR3 in DNA: TGCGCCAGCAGCTTGGGAGTGAGGGATTGGGGAGATACGCAGTATTTA. It codes for CASSLGVRDWGDTQYL. The V and J genes are TRBV5-1 and TRBJ2-3, with D maybe TRBD2 (5 bases). The CDR3 is 16 amino acids. V shed 0 bases and J shed 5 bases, with 16 bases lying between them. The V gene's germline CDR1 is SGHRS and CDR2 YFSETQ.

By share, this clonotype counts as medium-sized (0.01 to 0.1%). The chain is built from TRBV4-2 and TRBJ1-5, with 7 bases fitting TRBD1. The CDR3 is made up of 19 amino acids. Germline V gene lookup returns CDR1 LGHNA and CDR2 YNFKEQ. V was clipped by 1 base and J by 0 bases; unmatched bases: 12. The CDR3 sequence is CASSQGEGSGQLSNQPQHF. In DNA, the CDR3 is TGTGCCAGCAGCCAAGGGGAGGGGTCGGGACAGCTTAGCAATCAGCCCCAGCATTTT.

As concerns this clonotype: At one of its ends the junction is not consistent with the germline gene, which may arise from a read error. This sequence joins TRBV5-6 and TRBJ2-5, with D perhaps being TRBD1 or TRBD2 (6 bases each). This CDR3 contains 13 residues. Per germline, CDR1 SGHDT and CDR2 YYEEEE. The CDR3 loop is CTSSLGGLETQYF. The DNA of the CDR3 is TGTACCAGCAGCTTAGGGGGGCTAGAGACACAGTACTTC. Together with reference TRBV5-6 and TRBJ2-5, the CDR3 gives the full variable domain: DAGVTQSPTHLIKTRGQQVTLRCSPKSGHDTVSWYQQALGQGPQFIFQYYEEEERQRGNFPDRFSGHQFPNYSSELNVNALLLGDSALYLCTSSLGGLETQYFGPGTRLLVL.

Worth noting for this clonotype: A read error may account for a junction end that differs from germline. The chain combines TRBV10-3 with TRBJ2-7; 8 nucleotides agree with TRBD2. CDR1 ENHRY and CDR2 SYGVKD come from the germline V gene. This CDR3 region has 19 residues. CDR3 nucleotide sequence: TGTGCCATCACCGAACGATCGGGACTACCGGGAGGGTTCTCCTACGAGCAGCACTTC. It specifies CAITERSGLPGGFSYEQHF.

As regards this clonotype: Because it lacks the conserved phenylalanine or tryptophan at the end, this CDR3 is likely a read error. The rearrangement uses TRBV11-2 and TRBJ2-7, with 7 bases matching TRBD1. CDR1 and CDR2 (germline): SGHAT, FQNNGV. The CDR3 totals 15 residues. The chain's CDR3 is CASSLGGDRPYEQYL. As DNA, the CDR3 is TGCGCCAGCAGCTTGGGTGGGGACAGACCCTACGAGCAGTACCTC.

About this clonotype: One junction end does not reproduce the germline sequence, and a read error may be involved. This chain connects TRBV12-3 or TRBV12-4 to TRBJ2-4; 8 bases map to TRBD2. CDR3 length: 18 residues. CDR3 sequence reads: CASSLRGGADIAKNIQYF. CDR3 bases: TGCGCCAGCAGTTTACGGGGGGGGGCGGACATAGCCAAAAACATTCAGTACTTC.

Notes on this clonotype: An end of the junction does not agree with germline; a read error may underlie this. This chain joins TRBV4-1 and TRBJ2-3; a possible D gene is TRBD1 (6 bases). The germline CDR1 and CDR2 sequences are MGHRA and YSYEKL. This CDR3 spans 16 amino acids. CDR3 sequence: CANSQDGTISTDTQYF. The CDR3 DNA follows: TGCGCCAACAGCCAAGACGGGACAATTAGCACAGATACGCAGTATTTT.

This clonotype was counted a few times. This may come from a read error, since a much larger clone is one base off. V usage is TRBV5-1 and J usage is TRBJ2-7, with D perhaps TRBD1 (5 bases). The CDR3 covers 15 residues. Per the germline V gene, CDR1 is SGHRS and CDR2 is YFSETQ. The V gene lost 3 bases and the J gene lost 1 base, with 14 bases spanning the gap. The DNA for the CDR3 is TGCGCCAGCAGCTCATGGACATGGCTGTCCTACGAGCAGTACTTC. Amino acids: CASSSWTWLSYEQYF.

Notes on this clonotype: Its ends do not fully match the called genes, so a read error is possible. This rearrangement joins TRBV4-3 to TRBJ2-2; D may be TRBD1 or TRBD2 (5 bases each). This CDR3 has 13 amino acids. Per germline, CDR1 LGHNA and CDR2 YSLEER. The CDR3 here is CASSQDLGVELLF. CDR3 nucleotide sequence: TGCGCCAGTAGCCAAGATTTGGGGGTGGAGCTGCTTTTT.

For this clonotype: The conserved final phenylalanine or tryptophan is absent from the CDR3, which likely points to a read error. The gene calls are TRBV28 and TRBJ1-1, with D tentatively TRBD1 (5 bases). Germline lookup yields CDR1 MDHEN and CDR2 SYDVKM. The CDR3 has 19 residues. DNA for the CDR3: TGTACCAGCAGTAGAAAATTTGGGGTTGGAGCAGGGAAAAACACTGAAGCTTTCTCT. Translation: CTSSRKFGVGAGKNTEAFS.

In its sample, this clonotype was seen once. No DNA is shown, since the ends of the CDR3 on it are uncertain; the CDR3 is the one TCRdb lists. The J gene is TRBJ1-5, the V gene TRBV12-3 or TRBV12-4. The CDR3 is 15 amino acids long, termini counted. CDR3 sequence: CASSFGQGNIQPQHF.

This clonotype has more than one count but fewer than ten. The V gene is TRBV29-1, the J gene TRBJ2-5, with D maybe TRBD2 (5 bases). V was shortened by 3 bases and J by 1 base, with 6 bases between the two germline ends. This CDR3 contains 12 residues. Germline CDR1 is SQVTM and CDR2 is ANQGSEA. This chain's CDR3 is CSVDGLQETQYF. For the CDR3, the DNA is TGCAGCGTTGACGGACTCCAAGAGACCCAGTACTTC.

V is TRBV12-3 or TRBV12-4 and J is TRBJ2-4; possibly TRBD1 for D (5 bases). The CDR3 has 18 residues. V gave up 10 bases and J gave up 0 bases, with 25 bases separating them. The CDR3 DNA sequence: TGTGCCAATAGTTTATGGGGTGGGGCGGATATAGCCAAAAACATTCAGTACTTC. It specifies CANSLWGGADIAKNIQYF.

Points on this clonotype: At one end, the junction sequence differs from germline, possibly due to a read error. The chain couples TRBV20-1 to TRBJ2-1; 10 nucleotides align to TRBD2. Germline CDR1 and CDR2: DFQATT and SNEGSKA (reference sequence). This CDR3 has 17 amino acids. CDR3 sequence reads: CSAPTSGERGSYNEQLF. CDR3 nucleotides: TGCAGTGCACCAACTAGCGGGGAAAGGGGCTCCTACAATGAGCAGCTCTTC.

In the case of this clonotype: A much larger clone is a single base away; this may be a read error. The rearrangement joins TRBV11-2 to TRBJ2-7; the D is unclear. CDR3 length: 14 amino acids. The V gene's germline CDR1 is SGHAT and CDR2 FQNNGV. CDR3 bases: TGTGCCAGCAGCTTAACCGATGAAGCCTACGATCAGTACTTC. It yields the protein CASSLTDEAYDQYF.

As regards this clonotype: The CDR3 end shows no conserved phenylalanine or tryptophan, and so a read error is likely. The V gene is TRBV5-5, the J gene TRBJ2-1; 13 bases align to TRBD2. Germline CDR1 is SGHKS and CDR2 is YYEKEE (reference sequence). This CDR3 is 20 amino acids long. The J segment lost 3 bases and the V segment lost 8 bases, leaving 20 bases of the junction unmatched. The CDR3 DNA sequence: TGTGCCAGTAGCACAGAACCGGGACTAGCGGGAAGTGTACTCTACAATGAGCAGTTCTCC. Its protein product is CASSTEPGLAGSVLYNEQFS.

The chain couples TRBV6-5 to TRBJ2-7, with 9 bases that match TRBD1. The V and J ends lost 8 bases and 12 bases, in that order; junction bases with no gene match: 17. The CDR3 loop spans 14 amino acids. The germline V gene has CDR1 MNHEY and CDR2 SVGAGI. The CDR3 DNA reads TGTGCCAGCCCCTCCGGGACAGGGTATGACGAGTGGTACTTC. Its protein is CASPSGTGYDEWYF.

DNA for the CDR3: TGTGTCGGCAGCCGAACTCCTGGCGGGGGGAACGAGACCCAGTACTTC. It yields the protein CVGSRTPGGGNETQYF. The J gene is TRBJ2-5, the V gene TRBV11-2; 8 bases agree with TRBD2. Germline V lookup: CDR1 SGHAT, CDR2 FQNNGV. The CDR3 consists of 16 residues.

This clonotype was seen a single time. One junction end disagrees with the germline gene, perhaps due to a read error. This chain joins TRBV11-2 and TRBJ1-4; no definite D call. Germline V gives CDR1 SGHAT, CDR2 FQNNGV. The CDR3 consists of 15 residues. This CDR3 is CASSLDVFANEKLFF. CDR3 bases: TGTGCCAGTAGCTTAGACGTGTTTGCTAATGAAAAACTGTTTTTT.

Remarks on this clonotype: Just one base apart from a much larger clone, this may be a read error. The chain combines TRBV7-9 with TRBJ2-7; D could derive from TRBD1 or TRBD2 (5 bases each). Germline V CDR1 and CDR2: SEHNR, FQNEAQ (reference sequence). The CDR3 spans 13 residues. CDR3 sequence reads: CASNLSRGHEQYF. Written as DNA, the CDR3 is TGTGCCAGCAACTTATCTCGGGGCCACGAGCAGTACTTC.